This is a list of T cell receptor beta chains from one sample in a study of blood T cell repertoires in COVID-19. The assay was immunoSEQ multiplex PCR, and TCRdb's table has in-frame clones only and misses some. This table holds 250,000 to 300,000 clones, about 91% found once. Sequencing was performed on peripheral blood. The receptors originated from a woman in her sixties with acute or convalescent COVID-19. CDR3s include the opening cysteine and the closing phenylalanine or tryptophan. Each record gives: CDR3 length, V gene, clone size, CDR3 protein. Not every row has a clone size; where given, it reads once, few, many or a size class.

14	TRBV7-2	NA	CASSLREGDTEAFF
18	TRBV7-8	once	CASSLSRVAGRSTDTQYF
15	TRBV3-1/TRBV3-2	NA	CASSQKQGGPQQQFF
14	TRBV7-2	NA	CASIEQGATDTQYF
14	TRBV10-1	NA	CASCRTSDYNEQFF
13	TRBV6-5	NA	CASSSPGGPEAFF
17	TRBV10-3	NA	CAISTFLGGTPNEKLFF
14	TRBV11-2	NA	CASSWERGGYEQFF
15	TRBV5-4	NA	CASSFERYSYNEQFF
11	TRBV28	NA	CASMSDYGYTF
15	TRBV9	NA	CASNEQGAGGEKLFF
15	TRBV7-2	few	CASSSAGLRGYEQYF
14	TRBV27	NA	CASSRTGVHQPQHF